This is a list of T cell receptor beta chains from one sample in a study of cytomegalovirus exposure and HLA in healthy donors. Sequencing used immunoSEQ multiplex PCR; TCRdb keeps in-frame clones, though not all of them. The repertoire includes 95,000 to 150,000 clones, about 85% of them detected once, and 2% to 2.5% sits in the top ten. Material: PBMCs. The origin of the receptors is a woman aged 25 to 45 in good health and CMV-seronegative. CDR3s include the opening cysteine and the closing phenylalanine or tryptophan. A D gene is named only where the DNA matches it firmly. Size tells how often a clone was seen (once, few, many) or the class of an expanded clone, and some rows leave it out.

CDR3aa: CASTLTGARDEQYF
CDR3nt: TGTGCCAGCACCCTGACAGGGGCCAGGGACGAGCAGTACTTC
d_gene: TRBD1
abundance: -
v_gene: TRBV6-1
j_gene: TRBJ2-7

CDR3aa: CAWSPTLRGQGTEAFF
CDR3nt: TGTGCCTGGAGTCCCACCCTCAGGGGGCAAGGCACTGAAGCTTTCTTT
d_gene: TRBD1
abundance: -
v_gene: TRBV30
j_gene: TRBJ1-1

CDR3aa: CASSPPSEVETQYF
CDR3nt: TGTGCCAGCTCACCACCTTCAGAGGTTGAGACCCAGTACTTC
d_gene: -
abundance: -
v_gene: TRBV18
j_gene: TRBJ2-5

CDR3aa: CASSLGRGLNQPQHF
CDR3nt: TGTGCCAGCAGCTTAGGTAGGGGTTTAAATCAGCCCCAGCATTTT
d_gene: -
abundance: -
v_gene: TRBV7-2
j_gene: TRBJ1-5

CDR3aa: CASTSRRFSNPYEQYF
CDR3nt: TGTGCCAGCACCTCGAGGCGTTTTAGTAACCCCTACGAGCAGTACTTC
d_gene: -
abundance: few
v_gene: TRBV7-8
j_gene: TRBJ2-7

CDR3aa: CASSPGTSGGEADTQYF
CDR3nt: TGTGCCAGCAGCCCGGGGACTAGCGGGGGAGAGGCAGATACGCAGTATTTT
d_gene: TRBD2
abundance: -
v_gene: TRBV11-2
j_gene: TRBJ2-3

CDR3aa: CASSWGTGRGNTIYF
CDR3nt: TGTGCCAGCAGCTGGGGGACAGGGAGGGGAAACACCATATATTTT
d_gene: TRBD1
abundance: -
v_gene: TRBV11-2
j_gene: TRBJ1-3

CDR3aa: CASSLGSSESQPQHF
CDR3nt: TGTGCCAGCAGCTTAGGGTCTAGTGAGAGTCAGCCCCAGCATTTT
d_gene: -
abundance: -
v_gene: TRBV7-2
j_gene: TRBJ1-5

CDR3aa: CASSLGGTELNEQFF
CDR3nt: TGTGCCAGCAGCTTGGGGGGGACGGAGTTGAATGAGCAGTTCTTC
d_gene: TRBD2
abundance: -
v_gene: TRBV6-6
j_gene: TRBJ2-1

CDR3aa: CASSFTGQANTEAFF
CDR3nt: TGCGCCAGCAGCTTTACCGGACAGGCAAACACTGAAGCTTTCTTT
d_gene: TRBD1
abundance: few
v_gene: TRBV5-1
j_gene: TRBJ1-1

CDR3aa: CASSQDLLSGGNQPQHF
CDR3nt: TGCGCCAGCAGCCAAGATTTGTTGTCCGGGGGCAATCAGCCCCAGCATTTT
d_gene: -
abundance: -
v_gene: TRBV4-3
j_gene: TRBJ1-5

CDR3aa: CASSPTKTSGGQETQYF
CDR3nt: TGTGCCAGCAGCCCAACCAAAACTAGCGGCGGACAAGAGACCCAGTACTTC
d_gene: TRBD2
abundance: -
v_gene: TRBV7-3
j_gene: TRBJ2-5

CDR3aa: CASSPLGGGQSTDTQYF
CDR3nt: TGTGCCAGCTCACCACTCGGCGGGGGCCAGAGCACAGATACGCAGTATTTT
d_gene: -
abundance: few
v_gene: TRBV18
j_gene: TRBJ2-3

CDR3aa: CASGTGTAIWGYTF
CDR3nt: TGTGCCAGCGGAACCGGGACAGCCATTTGGGGCTACACCTTC
d_gene: TRBD1
abundance: -
v_gene: TRBV6-5
j_gene: TRBJ1-2

CDR3aa: CASSSLAGVNYGYTF
CDR3nt: TGTGCCAGCAGCTCGCTCGCAGGGGTGAACTATGGCTACACCTTC
d_gene: -
abundance: -
v_gene: TRBV7-2
j_gene: TRBJ1-2

CDR3aa: CSVGGTGRRGYGYTF
CDR3nt: TGCAGCGTGGGAGGGACAGGGCGGAGGGGCTATGGCTACACCTTC
d_gene: TRBD1
abundance: -
v_gene: TRBV29-1
j_gene: TRBJ1-2

CDR3aa: CASSLEGTAMGNEQFF
CDR3nt: TGTGCCAGCAGCTTAGAGGGGACAGCCATGGGGAATGAGCAGTTCTTC
d_gene: TRBD1
abundance: -
v_gene: TRBV11-3
j_gene: TRBJ2-1

CDR3aa: CATRTGGSNTDTQYF
CDR3nt: TGCGCCACCCGTACAGGGGGCTCTAATACAGATACGCAGTATTTT
d_gene: TRBD1
abundance: -
v_gene: TRBV5-1
j_gene: TRBJ2-3

CDR3aa: CASSLRLAGGPTGELFF
CDR3nt: TGTGCCAGCAGCTTACGTTTAGCGGGGGGGCCCACCGGGGAGCTGTTTTTT
d_gene: TRBD2
abundance: -
v_gene: TRBV11-2
j_gene: TRBJ2-2

CDR3aa: CASSERGANTGELFF
CDR3nt: TGCGCCAGCAGTGAGCGGGGGGCGAACACCGGGGAGCTGTTTTTT
d_gene: TRBD2
abundance: -
v_gene: TRBV10-2
j_gene: TRBJ2-2

CDR3aa: CASSFFTGGGGYTF
CDR3nt: TGTGCCAGCAGCTTCTTCACAGGGGGAGGTGGCTACACCTTC
d_gene: TRBD1
abundance: many
v_gene: TRBV5-4
j_gene: TRBJ1-2

CDR3aa: CASRNGRSNTEAFF
CDR3nt: TGTGCCAGCAGGAACGGTCGATCAAACACTGAAGCTTTCTTT
d_gene: -
abundance: -
v_gene: TRBV6-1
j_gene: TRBJ1-1

CDR3aa: CASRDRVGSPLHF
CDR3nt: TGTGCCAGCAGAGACAGGGTCGGGTCACCCCTCCACTTT
d_gene: TRBD1
abundance: -
v_gene: TRBV5-4
j_gene: TRBJ1-6

CDR3aa: CASSYGEFQETQYF
CDR3nt: TGTGCCAGCAGTTACGGGGAGTTCCAAGAGACCCAGTACTTC
d_gene: -
abundance: few
v_gene: TRBV6-5
j_gene: TRBJ2-5

CDR3aa: CASSQGDLISYNEQFF
CDR3nt: TGCGCCAGCAGCCAAGGCGACTTAATCTCCTACAATGAGCAGTTCTTC
d_gene: -
abundance: -
v_gene: TRBV4-3
j_gene: TRBJ2-1

CDR3aa: CASSGSGVGYYGYTF
CDR3nt: TGTGCCAGCAGCGGGTCAGGGGTCGGCTACTATGGCTACACCTTC
d_gene: -
abundance: -
v_gene: TRBV9
j_gene: TRBJ1-2

CDR3aa: CASMRQVSTGELFF
CDR3nt: TGTGCCAGCATGCGCCAGGTCAGCACCGGGGAGCTGTTTTTT
d_gene: -
abundance: -
v_gene: TRBV19
j_gene: TRBJ2-2

CDR3aa: CAIRATSGGLNEQFF
CDR3nt: TGTGCCATCAGAGCGACTAGCGGGGGGCTCAATGAGCAGTTCTTC
d_gene: TRBD2
abundance: -
v_gene: TRBV10-3
j_gene: TRBJ2-1

CDR3aa: CASSGTGDTEAFF
CDR3nt: TGCGCCAGCAGCGGGACAGGGGACACTGAAGCTTTCTTT
d_gene: TRBD1
abundance: -
v_gene: TRBV5-1
j_gene: TRBJ1-1

CDR3aa: CASSARDRENEKLFF
CDR3nt: TGTGCCAGCAGCGCGCGGGACAGGGAAAATGAAAAACTGTTTTTT
d_gene: TRBD1
abundance: -
v_gene: TRBV7-6
j_gene: TRBJ1-4

CDR3aa: CASSPLGRNEKLFF
CDR3nt: TGCGCCAGCAGCCCCCTAGGCCGTAATGAAAAACTGTTTTTT
d_gene: -
abundance: -
v_gene: TRBV5-1
j_gene: TRBJ1-4

CDR3aa: CASSPRTAASTQYF
CDR3nt: TGTGCCAGCAGCCCCCGGACAGCGGCCTCTACGCAGTATTTT
d_gene: -
abundance: -
v_gene: TRBV7-9
j_gene: TRBJ2-3

CDR3aa: CASSFLDRAGNTIYF
CDR3nt: TGTGCCAGCAGCTTTCTAGACAGGGCTGGAAACACCATATATTTT
d_gene: TRBD1
abundance: once
v_gene: TRBV11-2
j_gene: TRBJ1-3

CDR3aa: CASSYGQVNTEAFF
CDR3nt: TGTGCCAGCAGTTACGGCCAGGTGAACACTGAAGCTTTCTTT
d_gene: -
abundance: -
v_gene: TRBV6-5
j_gene: TRBJ1-1

CDR3aa: CASSLNLRGTEAFF
CDR3nt: TGTGCCAGCAGTCTAAATTTGAGAGGGACTGAAGCTTTCTTT
d_gene: -
abundance: -
v_gene: TRBV25-1
j_gene: TRBJ1-1

CDR3aa: CASSLGGGLGYEQYF
CDR3nt: TGTGCCAGCAGCTTAGGGGGGGGCCTCGGCTACGAGCAGTACTTC
d_gene: -
abundance: few
v_gene: TRBV7-8
j_gene: TRBJ2-7

CDR3aa: CASSTGLTYEQYF
CDR3nt: TGTGCCAGTAGTACTGGGCTAACCTACGAGCAGTACTTC
d_gene: -
abundance: -
v_gene: TRBV19
j_gene: TRBJ2-7

CDR3aa: CASSLVLQGAEKLFF
CDR3nt: TGTGCCAGCAGCTTAGTATTACAGGGGGCTGAAAAACTGTTTTTT
d_gene: TRBD1
abundance: -
v_gene: TRBV7-9
j_gene: TRBJ1-4

CDR3aa: CAISEGRQGYGYTF
CDR3nt: TGTGCCATCAGTGAGGGGAGACAGGGCTATGGCTACACCTTC
d_gene: TRBD1
abundance: few
v_gene: TRBV10-3
j_gene: TRBJ1-2

CDR3aa: CASSPAGGIRNEQFF
CDR3nt: TGTGCCAGCAGTCCAGCGGGGGGAATTAGGAATGAGCAGTTCTTC
d_gene: TRBD2
abundance: -
v_gene: TRBV27
j_gene: TRBJ2-1

CDR3aa: CASSTGASNYGYTF
CDR3nt: TGCGCCAGCAGTACAGGGGCCTCTAACTATGGCTACACCTTC
d_gene: TRBD1
abundance: once
v_gene: TRBV5-1
j_gene: TRBJ1-2

CDR3aa: CASSYSMTPGQGASTF
CDR3nt: TGTGCCAGCAGTTACTCGATGACCCCGGGACAGGGGGCAAGCACCTTC
d_gene: TRBD1
abundance: once
v_gene: TRBV6-5
j_gene: TRBJ1-2

CDR3aa: CASSAGLTSGAADTQYF
CDR3nt: TGTGCCAGCAGTGCGGGGCTAACTAGCGGGGCGGCAGATACGCAGTATTTT
d_gene: TRBD2
abundance: -
v_gene: TRBV6-4
j_gene: TRBJ2-3

CDR3aa: CASSPRGTGGGEKLFF
CDR3nt: TGTGCCAGCAGCCCACGGGGGACAGGGGGAGGTGAAAAACTGTTTTTT
d_gene: TRBD1
abundance: -
v_gene: TRBV7-9
j_gene: TRBJ1-4

CDR3aa: CASSLDGGSYNEQFF
CDR3nt: TGTGCCAGCAGCTTAGACGGGGGGTCCTACAATGAGCAGTTCTTC
d_gene: TRBD2
abundance: once
v_gene: TRBV7-2
j_gene: TRBJ2-1

CDR3aa: CASSYSKDSYSNQPQHF
CDR3nt: TGTGCCAGCAGTTATTCGAAGGACAGCTATAGCAATCAGCCCCAGCATTTT
d_gene: -
abundance: once
v_gene: TRBV6-9
j_gene: TRBJ1-5

CDR3aa: CAGTGQSNSPLHF
CDR3nt: TGTGCCGGTACGGGACAGTCAAATTCACCCCTCCACTTT
d_gene: TRBD1
abundance: few
v_gene: TRBV30
j_gene: TRBJ1-6

CDR3aa: CASSADRLPGELFF
CDR3nt: TGTGCCAGCAGCGCTGACAGGTTACCCGGGGAGCTGTTTTTT
d_gene: -
abundance: -
v_gene: TRBV7-8
j_gene: TRBJ2-2

CDR3aa: CASSLRGNTIYF
CDR3nt: TGTGCCAGCAGCTTAAGAGGGAACACCATATATTTT
d_gene: -
abundance: once
v_gene: TRBV5-6
j_gene: TRBJ1-3

CDR3aa: CASSLAASGGEETQYF
CDR3nt: TGTGCCAGCAGCTTAGCGGCTAGCGGGGGGGAAGAGACCCAGTACTTC
d_gene: TRBD2
abundance: -
v_gene: TRBV7-6
j_gene: TRBJ2-5

CDR3aa: CAISDPDRADRDNSPLHF
CDR3nt: TGTGCCATCAGTGACCCGGACAGGGCGGATCGGGATAATTCACCCCTCCACTTT
d_gene: TRBD1
abundance: -
v_gene: TRBV10-3
j_gene: TRBJ1-6

CDR3aa: CASSSDRVNYGYTF
CDR3nt: TGTGCCAGCAGCTCGGACAGGGTCAACTATGGCTACACCTTC
d_gene: TRBD1
abundance: -
v_gene: TRBV11-3
j_gene: TRBJ1-2

CDR3aa: CASSPGGQHEQYF
CDR3nt: TGCGCCAGCAGCCCAGGGGGCCAGCACGAGCAGTACTTC
d_gene: TRBD1
abundance: -
v_gene: TRBV5-1
j_gene: TRBJ2-7

CDR3aa: CASSFFTGRTNEKLFF
CDR3nt: TGTGCCAGCAGCTTTTTTACGGGTCGGACTAATGAAAAACTGTTTTTT
d_gene: -
abundance: -
v_gene: TRBV5-5
j_gene: TRBJ1-4

CDR3aa: CASSLAGGSLSYEQYF
CDR3nt: TGTGCCAGCAGCTTAGCAGGGGGCTCCCTCTCCTACGAGCAGTACTTC
d_gene: TRBD1
abundance: -
v_gene: TRBV7-2
j_gene: TRBJ2-7

CDR3aa: CASSQDLGLAVYNEQFF
CDR3nt: TGCGCCAGCAGCCAAGATTTAGGACTAGCGGTCTACAATGAGCAGTTCTTC
d_gene: TRBD2
abundance: once
v_gene: TRBV4-3
j_gene: TRBJ2-1

CDR3aa: CASNPASGVNEQFF
CDR3nt: TGTGCCAGTAACCCCGCTAGCGGGGTGAATGAGCAGTTCTTC
d_gene: TRBD2
abundance: -
v_gene: TRBV19
j_gene: TRBJ2-1

CDR3aa: CASSLGAGVNTGELFF
CDR3nt: TGTGCCAGCAGCCTCGGGGCGGGGGTGAACACCGGGGAGCTGTTTTTT
d_gene: TRBD2
abundance: -
v_gene: TRBV7-9
j_gene: TRBJ2-2

CDR3aa: CTRETQYF
CDR3nt: TGCACCCGGGAGACCCAGTACTTC
d_gene: -
abundance: few
v_gene: TRBV20-1
j_gene: TRBJ2-5

CDR3aa: CAWCYKGADTQYF
CDR3nt: TGTGCCTGGTGCTATAAAGGGGCAGATACGCAGTATTTT
d_gene: -
abundance: once
v_gene: TRBV30
j_gene: TRBJ2-3